This TCR beta chain is drawn from a study of identical twins. Findings and caveats of the study: Possibly, invariant MAIT and iNKT cells partly confounded zero-insertion analyses. Twins showed weaker excess sharing in their beta out-of-frame sequences.

Using its own MiXCR run on the 5' RACE reads, TCRdb lists one record per CDR3 protein. This table has roughly 1,500,000 distinct CDR3 sequences, about 31% appearing once. This clonotype turned up a few times. Its specificity is not known. The TCR originated in a newborn girl in good health. Material for sequencing was cord blood.

The CDR3 region is CASTQEGPTGLFGYTF. CDR3 bases: TGTGCCAGCACCCAGGAGGGTCCGACAGGGCTTTTCGGCTACACCTTC. The gene calls are TRBV6-1 and TRBJ1-2; 7 bases align to TRBD1. This CDR3 contains 16 residues. Germline CDR1 is MNHNS and CDR2 is SASEGT. With 7 bases clipped from V and 8 bases from J, the junction kept 19 bases outside the gene matches.